This TCR beta chain was sequenced during a study of T cells after yellow fever vaccination. General observations from the study: Abundant contaminating clonotypes from the bulk population could appear in FACS-sorted repertoires. Primary-vaccination clones mostly resurfaced post-booster (roughly 97% CD4, approximately 90% CD8). Weaker, the secondary response peaked sooner, at day 5 versus 15.

This clonotype was counted only a few times. The target antigen is unknown. A universal primer site and UMIs were added as TCR cDNA was made by 5'RACE template switching. TCRdb passed the 5' RACE reads through MiXCR, listing each CDR3 protein once. The table shows 510,000 or so distinct CDR3 sequences, with about a fifth occurring only once. Trimming removed 2 bases from V and 5 bases from J, with 9 bases in between. This CDR3 has 12 amino acids. Germline V lookup: CDR1 GTSNPN, CDR2 SVGIG (reference sequence). This receptor was obtained from a man aged 30 to 45 who received the YFV17D yellow fever vaccine. The source material was PBMCs, sampled 15 days after the yellow fever booster vaccination. The V call is TRBV30, the J call TRBJ2-5, with D unclear. The CDR3 DNA sequence: TGTGCCTGGAGTCCCATGGGGGAGACCCAGTACTTC. Translated, it gives CAWSPMGETQYF. The variable domain in full, with the rest retrieved from reference TRBV30 and TRBJ2-5, is SQTIHQWPATLVQPVGSPLSLECTVEGTSNPNLYWYRQAAGRGLQLLFYSVGIGQISSEVPQNLSASRPQDRQFILSSKKLLLSDSGFYLCAWSPMGETQYFGPGTRLLVL.